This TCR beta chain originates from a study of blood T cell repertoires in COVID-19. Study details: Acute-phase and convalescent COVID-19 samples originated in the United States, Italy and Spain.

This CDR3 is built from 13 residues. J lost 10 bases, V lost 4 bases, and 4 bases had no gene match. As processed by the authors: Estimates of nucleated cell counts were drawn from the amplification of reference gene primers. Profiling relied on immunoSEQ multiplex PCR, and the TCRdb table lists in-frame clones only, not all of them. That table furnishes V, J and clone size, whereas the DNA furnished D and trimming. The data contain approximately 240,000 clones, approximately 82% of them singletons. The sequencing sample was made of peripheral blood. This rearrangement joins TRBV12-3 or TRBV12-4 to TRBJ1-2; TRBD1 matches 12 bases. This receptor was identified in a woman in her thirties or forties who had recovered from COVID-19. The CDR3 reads CASSWGQGAFYTF. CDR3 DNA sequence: TGTGCCAGCAGTTGGGGACAGGGGGCATTCTACACCTTC.